The 6 T cell receptor beta chains listed next were all sequenced from one sample in a study of spatial heterogeneity in lung cancer. Time point described: blood at routine non-recurrence follow-up after resection. TCRdb processed the 5' RACE reads anew with MiXCR; each CDR3 protein has one entry. The sample consists of about 33,000 distinct CDR3 sequences, over 9.5% of them appearing once. The sequenced sample was PBMCs, obtained at follow-up. The receptors come from a female donor with early-stage non-small cell lung cancer.

This clonotype was detected ten times or more. The rearrangement links TRBV19 to TRBJ2-7; 10 bases are a match to TRBD1. The germline gives CDR1 LNHDA, CDR2 SQIVND (reference sequence). With 11 bases clipped from V and 1 base from J, the junction kept 14 bases outside the gene matches. CDR3 length: 16 amino acids. The CDR3 nucleotides are TGTGCCTGTCTGGGACAGGGGTCCTCGGGGTCCTACGAGCAGTACTTC. Translating gives CACLGQGSSGSYEQYF.

This clonotype is medium-sized in the sample. At one boundary the junction diverges from the germline segment, which might be a read error. V gene TRBV5-1 combines with J gene TRBJ1-1; 8 nucleotides agree with TRBD1. The CDR3 spans 14 residues. Germline CDR1 reads SGHRS; CDR2 reads YFSETQ. The CDR3 bases are TGCGCCTCCTCCCCCTGGACAGGGAAGGACTCTGGTCTCTTT. This translates into CASSPWTGKDSGLF.

In its sample, this clonotype was seen many times. The rearrangement links TRBV19 to TRBJ1-5; 11 bases are a match to TRBD1. This CDR3 is 18 amino acids long. V lost 8 bases to trimming and J lost 0 bases; unmatched junction nucleotides: 12. The germline CDR1 and CDR2 sequences are LNHDA and SQIVND (reference sequence). The CDR3 DNA follows: TGTGCCAGTGGGATGGGGACAGGGGGTTACTATAGCAATCAGCCCCAGCATTTT. This codes for CASGMGTGGYYSNQPQHF. The full variable domain, completed using reference TRBV19 and TRBJ1-5, is DGGITQSPKYLFRKEGQNVTLSCEQNLNHDAMYWYRQDPGQGLRLIYYSQIVNDFQKGDIAEGYSVSREKKESFPLTVTSAQKNPTAFYLCASGMGTGGYYSNQPQHFGDGTRLSIL.

In its sample, this clonotype was seen many times. The chain uses TRBV3-1 and TRBJ2-7, with 8 bases matching TRBD2. J was trimmed by 0 bases and V by 1 base; bases with no gene match: 5. In germline, CDR1 is LGHDT, CDR2 YNNKEL (reference sequence). The CDR3 is 16 amino acids. In DNA form, the CDR3 reads TGTGCCAGCAGCCAAGGACTAGCGATACCCTCCTACGAGCAGTACTTC. Residues: CASSQGLAIPSYEQYF.

This clonotype occurred many times. The V call is TRBV3-1, the J call TRBJ2-5; tentatively, D is TRBD2 (5 bases). Germline V gene data show CDR1 as LGHDT and CDR2 as YNNKEL (reference sequence). V gave up 1 base and J gave up 1 base, with 10 bases separating them. The length of the CDR3 is 15 residues. The CDR3 sequence: CASSQGLAPQETQYF. For the CDR3, the DNA is TGTGCCAGCAGCCAAGGGCTAGCTCCCCAAGAGACCCAGTACTTC.

Many counts were recorded for this clonotype. The CDR3 bases are TGCAGTGCTTCGGGGTCGAACACCGGGGAGCTGTTTTTT. It codes for CSASGSNTGELFF. The chain joins TRBV20-1 to TRBJ2-2; the D gene is possibly TRBD2 (5 bases). V dropped 5 bases and J dropped 0 bases, with 7 bases sitting between them. This CDR3 spans 13 amino acids. CDR1 and CDR2 from the germline V gene are DFQATT and SNEGSKA (reference sequence).